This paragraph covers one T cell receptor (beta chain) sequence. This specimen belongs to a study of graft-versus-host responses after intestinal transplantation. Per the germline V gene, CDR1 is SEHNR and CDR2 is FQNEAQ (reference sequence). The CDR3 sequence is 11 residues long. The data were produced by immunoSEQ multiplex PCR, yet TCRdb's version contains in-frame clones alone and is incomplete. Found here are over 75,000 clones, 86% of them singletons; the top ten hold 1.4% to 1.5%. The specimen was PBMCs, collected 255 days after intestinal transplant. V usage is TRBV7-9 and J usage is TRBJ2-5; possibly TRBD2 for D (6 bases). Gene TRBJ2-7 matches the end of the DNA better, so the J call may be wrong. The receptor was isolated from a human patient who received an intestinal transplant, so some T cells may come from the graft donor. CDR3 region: CASSWGDEQYF. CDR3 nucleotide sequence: TGTGCCAGCAGCTGGGGGGACGAGCAGTACTTC.